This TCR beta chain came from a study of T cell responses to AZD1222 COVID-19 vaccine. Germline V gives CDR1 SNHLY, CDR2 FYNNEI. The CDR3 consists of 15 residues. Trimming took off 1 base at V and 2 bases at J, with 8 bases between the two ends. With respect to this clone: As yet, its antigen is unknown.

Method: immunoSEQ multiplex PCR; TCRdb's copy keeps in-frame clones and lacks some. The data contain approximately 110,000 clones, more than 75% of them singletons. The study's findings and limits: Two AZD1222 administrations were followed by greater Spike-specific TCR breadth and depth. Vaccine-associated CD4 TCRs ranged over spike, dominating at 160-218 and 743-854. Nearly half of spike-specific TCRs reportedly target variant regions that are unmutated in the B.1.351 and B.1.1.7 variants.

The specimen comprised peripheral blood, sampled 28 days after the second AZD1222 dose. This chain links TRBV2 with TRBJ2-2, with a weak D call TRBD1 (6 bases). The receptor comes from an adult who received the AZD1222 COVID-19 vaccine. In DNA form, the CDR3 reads TGTGCCAGCAGTGAAGTACAGGGAAACACCGGGGAGCTGTTTTTT. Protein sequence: CASSEVQGNTGELFF.